This TCR beta chain comes out of a study of blood T cells in healthy people across ages. The second PCR ran about 6 to 12 cycles with a sample-barcoded 5' primer and J-beta primers. MiXCR, run by TCRdb on the 5' RACE reads, gives a single entry per CDR3 protein. The sample has over 1,300,000 distinct CDR3 sequences, 59% seen once. Total RNA extracted from each sample amounted to at least 5.5 micrograms. A few counts support this clonotype. Its target is not known. V was pared by 6 bases and J by 0 bases, with 15 bases between. Germline CDR1 and CDR2: DFQATT and SNEGSKA (reference sequence). This CDR3 contains 15 residues. Findings of the study overall: Comparison with aged donors showed that long-lived donors had more naive CD4+ cells and higher diversity.

The chain has TRBV20-1 and TRBJ2-1; D possibly corresponds to TRBD2 (5 bases). This TCR derives from a man aged 18-30 years in good health. Sequencing used blood. CDR3 nucleotide sequence: TGCAGTGCGCCGGAGGAGCCGAGCTCCTACAATGAGCAGTTCTTC. It yields the protein CSAPEEPSSYNEQFF.